Listed below are T cell receptor beta chains from one sample, sequenced in a study of T cells in Graves' hyperthyroidism and ophthalmopathy. MiXCR was run by TCRdb on the multiplex PCR reads, yielding one entry per CDR3 protein. Found here are roughly 180,000 distinct CDR3 sequences, just under 9.5% of them singletons; the top ten hold around 20%. Sequencing was carried out using blood. The receptors here all came from a woman in her late teens or twenties with Graves' hyperthyroidism that later progressed to Graves' ophthalmopathy. CDR3s include the opening cysteine and the closing phenylalanine or tryptophan. The order of the fields is J gene, V gene, clone size, D gene, CDR3 protein, CDR3 DNA. The D gene is left open where the match is weak. Clone size, where shown, is once, few, many, or a class for clones that have expanded.

J: TRBJ1-4; V: TRBV29-1; size: many; D: -; CDR3: CSVRVVGEANEKLFF; DNA: TGCAGCGTTCGGGTAGTAGGGGAAGCTAATGAAAAACTGTTTTTT
J: TRBJ2-7; V: TRBV29-1; size: many; D: -; CDR3: CSVGGMAGALLYEQYF; DNA: TGCAGCGTTGGAGGGATGGCAGGCGCACTTCTATACGAGCAGTACTTC
J: TRBJ2-1; V: TRBV2; size: -; D: TRBD2; CDR3: CASRLAGEGNEQFF; DNA: TGTGCCAGCAGACTAGCGGGAGAGGGCAATGAGCAGTTCTTC
J: TRBJ2-2; V: TRBV19; size: -; D: -; CDR3: CASSNTNTGELFF; DNA: TGTGCCAGTAGTAATACGAACACCGGGGAGCTGTTTTTT
J: TRBJ1-3; V: TRBV6-1; size: few; D: -; CDR3: CASSEAVGNTIYF; DNA: TGTGCCAGCAGTGAAGCCGTCGGAAACACCATATATTTT
J: TRBJ1-2; V: TRBV12-3/TRBV12-4; size: many; D: -; CDR3: CASSRSPPGLYGYTF; DNA: TGTGCCAGCAGCCGCTCCCCGCCAGGGCTCTATGGCTACACCTTC
J: TRBJ1-1; V: TRBV15; size: -; D: TRBD1; CDR3: CATGQGYRTEALF; DNA: TGTGCCACCGGACAGGGATATAGGACTGAAGCTCTCTTT
J: TRBJ2-1; V: TRBV24-1; size: many; D: -; CDR3: CATSDSRSTDYNEQFF; DNA: TGTGCCACCAGTGATTCACGGTCGACTGATTACAATGAGCAGTTCTTC
J: TRBJ2-3; V: TRBV6-1; size: many; D: -; CDR3: CASSETISRGDTQYF; DNA: TGTGCCAGCAGTGAAACAATTTCCCGGGGAGATACGCAGTATTTT
J: TRBJ1-1; V: TRBV6-1; size: once; D: -; CDR3: CASSAGIGGTEAFF; DNA: TGTGCCAGCAGTGCCGGTATAGGGGGTACTGAAGCTTTCTTT
J: TRBJ1-6; V: TRBV28; size: many; D: -; CDR3: CASSPLRAFENSPLHF; DNA: TGTGCCAGCAGTCCTCTTCGGGCGTTTGAGAATTCACCCCTCCACTTT
J: TRBJ2-7; V: TRBV12-3/TRBV12-4; size: many; D: TRBD2; CDR3: CASSGGLAGSYEQYF; DNA: TGTGCCAGCAGTGGGGGACTAGCGGGAAGCTACGAGCAGTACTTC
J: TRBJ2-3; V: TRBV30; size: -; D: -; CDR3: CAWSVLGVGEADTQYF; DNA: TGTGCCTGGAGTGTACTAGGAGTAGGGGAGGCAGATACGCAGTATTTT
J: TRBJ2-6; V: TRBV6-1; size: many; D: -; CDR3: CASSAFSVSGANVLTF; DNA: TGTGCCAGCAGTGCTTTCTCCGTCTCTGGGGCCAACGTCCTGACTTTC
J: TRBJ1-2; V: TRBV3-1; size: many; D: -; CDR3: CASSQPDGFDGYTF; DNA: TGTGCCAGCAGCCAACCTGACGGCTTTGATGGCTACACCTTC
J: TRBJ2-3; V: TRBV28; size: many; D: -; CDR3: CASSLLVGALTDTQYF; DNA: TGTGCCAGCAGTTTATTGGTGGGGGCCTTGACAGATACGCAGTATTTT
J: TRBJ2-2; V: TRBV30; size: many; D: -; CDR3: CAWSVHGTGELFF; DNA: TGTGCCTGGAGTGTACACGGGACCGGGGAGCTGTTTTTT